This is a list of T cell receptor beta chains from one sample in a study of shared clonotypes between healthy human individuals. Clones were read by immunoSEQ multiplex PCR, and TCRdb kept only the in-frame ones, dropping some. The sample yields more than 2,000,000 clones, approximately 95% seen once. The sequencing input was naive CD4+ T cells from PBMCs. The source is a young man in good health. Some clones in this sample may be carry-over from other donors' samples. Both conserved end residues are part of each CDR3. D genes are given only for firm matches. The listing skips clone size in some rows; elsewhere it reads once, few, many or a size class.

TRBV7-9	15	-	-	TRBJ1-3	TGTGCCAGCAGCTTAATCGGCGGGTCTGGAAACACCATATATTTT	CASSLIGGSGNTIYF
TRBV27	14	-	TRBD2	TRBJ2-4	TGTGCCAGCAGTTCACTAGCGGGACTAAACATTCAGTACTTC	CASSSLAGLNIQYF
TRBV6-5	15	-	-	TRBJ2-7	TGTGCCAGCAGACGCGGTCGGGACACCTCCTACGAGCAGTACTTC	CASRRGRDTSYEQYF
TRBV27	15	-	TRBD2	TRBJ2-1	TGTGCCAGCAGTTTCGGTAGCGGGAGGGCCCATGAGCAGTTCTTC	CASSFGSGRAHEQFF
TRBV2	14	-	-	TRBJ2-2	TGTGCCAGCAGTGAGGGCAGGGAAGCCGGGGAGCTGTTTTTT	CASSEGREAGELFF
TRBV7-2	14	-	TRBD2	TRBJ2-5	TGTGCCAGCAGCTCCGATAGCGGGAAAGAGACCCAGTACTTC	CASSSDSGKETQYF
TRBV30	13	-	TRBD1	TRBJ1-1	TGTGCCTACTCGACAGGGGGGGGCACTGAAGCTTTCTTT	CAYSTGGGTEAFF
TRBV5-5	18	-	-	TRBJ2-3	TGTGCCAGCAGCTTGGGACAGACTAATTCTCCTAGCACAGATACGCAGTATTTT	CASSLGQTNSPSTDTQYF
TRBV7-3	15	-	TRBD2	TRBJ2-1	TGTGCCAGCAGCTTAAGACTAGCCCTGTACAATGAGCAGTTCTTC	CASSLRLALYNEQFF
TRBV10-1	15	-	TRBD2	TRBJ2-2	TGCGCCAGCAGTGAGTCGGCGGGAGGCACCGGGGAGCTGTTTTTT	CASSESAGGTGELFF
TRBV27	19	once	-	TRBJ1-1	TGTGCCAGCAGTTTTTCCCCCAGTCGTGGAGGAGGAATGAACACTGAAGCTTTCTTT	CASSFSPSRGGGMNTEAFF
TRBV28	10	-	-	TRBJ2-1	TGTGCCAGCAGTGGGAATGAGCAGTTCTTC	CASSGNEQFF
TRBV28	15	-	-	TRBJ1-5	TGTGCCAGCAGGCCCGGGGGTTATAGCAATCAGCCCCAGCATTTT	CASRPGGYSNQPQHF
TRBV6-5	11	-	-	TRBJ1-5	TGTGCCAGCCCTAGGGCCGGGCCCCAGCATTTT	CASPRAGPQHF
TRBV7-3	17	-	-	TRBJ1-3	TGTGCCAGCAGCTTAAACTCGTTTGGTTCCTCTGGAAACACCATATATTTT	CASSLNSFGSSGNTIYF
TRBV15	16	-	-	TRBJ1-2	TGTGCCACCAGCAGAGATGTGACAGCCAGTGGAAGGGGCTACACCTTC	CATSRDVTASGRGYTF
TRBV29-1	14	-	-	TRBJ2-1	TGCAGCGTTGATGCCTGGGGATCCTACAATGAGCAGTTCTTC	CSVDAWGSYNEQFF
TRBV5-1	14	-	TRBD1	TRBJ1-1	TGCGCCAGCAGCTCCGACAGGGTGGACACTGAAGCTTTCTTT	CASSSDRVDTEAFF
TRBV11-2	14	-	-	TRBJ2-3	TGTGCCAGCAGCCCAAGGGATCTCACAGATACGCAGTATTTT	CASSPRDLTDTQYF
TRBV28	15	-	-	TRBJ1-6	TGTGCCAGCAGTTTTGCGGGAGGGCTTAATTCACCCCTCCACTTT	CASSFAGGLNSPLHF
TRBV6-5	10	few	-	TRBJ1-2	TGTGCCGCCGGTACGAGCGGCTACACCTTC	CAAGTSGYTF
TRBV11-2	15	once	TRBD1	TRBJ2-7	TGTGCCAGCAGCTCGGGTCAGGACAGGATCTACGAGCAGTACTTC	CASSSGQDRIYEQYF
TRBV6-5	14	-	TRBD1	TRBJ2-7	TGTGCCAGCAACGACAGGGGTGGAGGTGGCGAGCAGTACTTC	CASNDRGGGGEQYF
TRBV7-6	15	-	TRBD1	TRBJ2-7	TGTGCCAGCAGCTTAGCGCCCAGGGGGTGGTACGAGCAGTACTTC	CASSLAPRGWYEQYF
TRBV5-1	16	once	-	TRBJ1-3	TGCGCCAGCAGCTTGGAAGGGCAATTGTCGGGAAACACCATATATTTT	CASSLEGQLSGNTIYF
TRBV15	18	-	TRBD1	TRBJ2-7	TGTGCCACCAGCAGAGATCGGGACAGGGGCCGAAATGCCTACGAGCAGTACTTC	CATSRDRDRGRNAYEQYF